One and the same sample provided the 26 T cell receptor beta chains below, sequenced in a study of response to subunit inactivated influenza vaccine. In TCRdb, the RT-PCR reads were re-called with MiXCR into one record per CDR3 protein. The table has around 200,000 distinct CDR3 sequences, roughly 8.7% seen once. The sample in question was non-naive T cells sorted from PBMCs, obtained on the day of vaccination. The origin of the receptors is a man aged 45 to 65 who received an inactivated influenza vaccine.

The table lists this clonotype with a few counts. The chain has TRBV27 and TRBJ1-5, with D possibly being TRBD1 (6 bases). CDR3 length: 17 residues. The V and J ends lost 5 bases and 4 bases respectively, with 21 bases between them. Germline V gene sequence: CDR1 MNHEY, CDR2 SMNVEV (reference sequence). The DNA for the CDR3 is TGTGCCAGCAGTCCATCGAGGGTAGGGGGGATGAATCAGCCCCAGCATTTT. Translated, it gives CASSPSRVGGMNQPQHF.

The chain recombines TRBV11-2 with TRBJ2-1; tentative D call: TRBD2 (6 bases). The CDR3 runs 17 residues. Germline V lookup: CDR1 SGHAT, CDR2 FQNNGV. Trimming took 3 bases from V and 0 from J, leaving 15 bases between them. CDR3 nucleotides: TGTGCCAGCAGCTTCACGGGGGAGGCCAGCTCCTACAATGAGCAGTTCTTC. It translates to CASSFTGEASSYNEQFF.

This clonotype showed up just a few times. V usage is TRBV10-3 and J usage is TRBJ1-1, with 9 bases matching TRBD1. In germline, CDR1 is ENHRY, CDR2 SYGVKD. The junction had 8 bases not matched to a gene; V was cut back by 6 bases and J by 3 bases. CDR3 size: 15 residues. The DNA of the CDR3 is TGTGCCATCAGAAGACAGGGGGTAAAGGACACTGAAGCTTTCTTT. Translation: CAIRRQGVKDTEAFF.

In its sample, this clonotype was seen a few times. The chain links TRBV14 to TRBJ2-7; the D is unclear. V shed 6 bases and J shed 1 base, with 10 bases lying between them. Germline V gives CDR1 SGHDN, CDR2 FVKESK. CDR3 length: 13 residues. The CDR3, as DNA: TGTGCCAGCAGGGGTTCGGTATCCTACGAGCAGTACTTC. It translates to CASRGSVSYEQYF.

The chain combines TRBV6-1 with TRBJ2-7; 9 bases agree with TRBD2. CDR3 length: 15 amino acids. Germline CDR1 MNHNS, CDR2 SASEGT. V lost 3 bases, J lost 3 bases, and 6 bases stayed unmatched. In nucleotides, the CDR3 is TGTGCCAGCAGTGACCCCTTAGCGGGAGACTACGAGCAGTACTTC. It translates to CASSDPLAGDYEQYF.

Many counts were recorded for this clonotype. The chain carries TRBV7-6 and TRBJ2-5; possible D gene TRBD2, 6 bases. Trimming took off 2 bases at V and 5 bases at J, with 15 bases between the two ends. CDR3 length: 15 amino acids. CDR1 and CDR2 (germline): SGHVS, FNYEAQ. The CDR3 bases are TGTGCCAGCAGCTTATTGGGAACCGGAGGGGAGACCCAGTACTTC. This codes for CASSLLGTGGETQYF.

This clonotype was seen at least ten times. The chain joins TRBV12-3 or TRBV12-4 to TRBJ2-1; the D gene is possibly TRBD2 (5 bases). This CDR3 comprises 15 residues. V dropped 2 bases and J dropped 5 bases, with 13 bases sitting between them. The CDR3 loop reads CASSLTQRMHNEQFF. The CDR3 DNA sequence: TGTGCCAGCAGTTTAACCCAGCGGATGCACAATGAGCAGTTCTTC.

This clonotype was recorded at least ten times. The gene calls are TRBV6-5 and TRBJ2-5; 7 bases agree with TRBD1. This CDR3 is built from 12 residues. Looked up from germline, CDR1 is MNHEY and CDR2 is SVGAGI. V dropped 4 bases and J dropped 5; count of bases not matched to a gene: 1. The CDR3: CASSSQGETQYF. The DNA of the CDR3 is TGTGCCAGCAGTTCACAGGGGGAGACCCAGTACTTC.

The chain combines TRBV20-1 with TRBJ2-1; TRBD2 matches 7 bases. CDR3 size: 13 residues. V lost 3 bases, J lost 3 bases, and 2 bases stayed unmatched. Per the germline V gene, CDR1 is DFQATT and CDR2 is SNEGSKA (reference sequence). Written as DNA, the CDR3 is TGCAGTGCTAGTAGCGGGTTCTACAATGAGCAGTTCTTC. Translation: CSASSGFYNEQFF.

The chain's CDR3 is CASSYSLGPLRGEQFF. The CDR3 region has the DNA TGTGCCAGCAGTTACTCGCTCGGTCCGCTCAGGGGTGAGCAGTTCTTC. The gene calls are TRBV6-2 or TRBV6-3 and TRBJ2-1; tentative D call: TRBD1 (6 bases). V shed 0 bases and J shed 9 bases, with 18 bases lying between them. Per the germline V gene, CDR1 is MNHEY and CDR2 is SVGEGT. CDR3 length: 16 residues.

This clonotype was detected only a few times. The chain uses TRBV10-1 and TRBJ2-3, with 9 bases identical to TRBD2. V was clipped by 2 bases and J by 0 bases; unmatched bases: 6. Germline V gene lookup returns CDR1 WNHNN and CDR2 SYGVQD (reference sequence). This CDR3 comprises 17 residues. The CDR3 spells CASSETRLAGSTDTQYF. The CDR3 DNA sequence: TGCGCCAGCAGTGAGACTAGGCTAGCGGGGAGCACAGATACGCAGTATTTT.

The table lists this clonotype with a few counts. The chain employs TRBV18 and TRBJ2-7; D unresolved. Trimming left V 3 bases short and J 4 bases short, with 7 bases between. The CDR3 is 12 amino acids. CDR1 is KGHSH and CDR2 is LQKENI in the germline V gene. As DNA, the CDR3 is TGTGCCAGCTCACCGGGTAATTACGAGCAGTACTTC. Amino acids: CASSPGNYEQYF.

This clonotype came up many times. The J gene is TRBJ1-6, the V gene TRBV6-5; 7 positions match TRBD1. The CDR3 totals 14 residues. Germline V lookup: CDR1 MNHEY, CDR2 SVGAGI. With 4 bases clipped from V and 6 bases from J, the junction kept 3 bases outside the gene matches. The CDR3: CASSSTGVNSPLHF. In DNA form, the CDR3 reads TGTGCCAGCAGTTCAACAGGGGTTAATTCACCCCTCCACTTT.

The table lists this clonotype with many counts. The V and J genes are TRBV4-3 and TRBJ2-5; 14 positions agree with TRBD2. J was trimmed by 5 bases and V by 3 bases; bases with no gene match: 11. CDR3 length: 18 amino acids. In germline, CDR1 is LGHNA, CDR2 YSLEER. CDR3 region: CASSQALGTSGSWETQYF. CDR3 in DNA: TGCGCCAGCAGCCAGGCTCTTGGGACTAGCGGGAGCTGGGAGACCCAGTACTTC.

This clonotype was counted between two and nine times. The chain recombines TRBV5-1 with TRBJ1-2, with 10 nucleotides matching TRBD1. Looked up from germline, CDR1 is SGHRS and CDR2 is YFSETQ. This CDR3 is 14 amino acids long. The J segment lost 7 bases and the V segment lost 4 bases, leaving 7 bases of the junction unmatched. CDR3 DNA sequence: TGCGCCAGCAGCGAACGGACAGGGGGTTTTGGCTACACCTTC. This encodes CASSERTGGFGYTF. The complete variable domain, with remaining parts taken from reference TRBV5-1 and TRBJ1-2, reads KAGVTQTPRYLIKTRGQQVTLSCSPISGHRSVSWYQQTPGQGLQFLFEYFSETQRNKGNFPGRFSGRQFSNSRSEMNVSTLELGDSALYLCASSERTGGFGYTFGSGTRLTVV.

This clonotype has a handful of counts. This chain connects TRBV4-2 to TRBJ2-1, with 8 bases lining up with TRBD2. CDR1 LGHNA and CDR2 YNFKEQ come from the germline V gene. This CDR3 has 15 residues. The V and J ends lost 3 bases and 6 bases, in that order; junction bases with no gene match: 7. The CDR3 DNA is TGTGCCAGCAGCCAGGTGTCCGGGACTAGCAATGAGCAGTTCTTC. This codes for CASSQVSGTSNEQFF.

A word on this clonotype: Given a much more abundant clone one base away, this may be a read error. The genes are TRBV10-3 and TRBJ2-3; D is perhaps TRBD2 (5 bases). The CDR3 length is 14 residues. Germline loops: CDR1 ENHRY, CDR2 SYGVKD. V was shortened by 3 bases and J by 4 bases, with 11 bases between the two germline ends. The CDR3 sequence: CAISDARAADTQYF. For the CDR3, the DNA is TGTGCCATCAGTGATGCGAGGGCTGCAGATACGCAGTATTTT.

There are a few counts of this clonotype. CDR3 amino acids: CSARLLPGGRNQPQHF. CDR3 DNA sequence: TGCAGTGCAAGACTTCTTCCAGGGGGACGCAATCAGCCCCAGCATTTT. The chain links TRBV20-1 to TRBJ1-5; 7 nucleotides align to TRBD1. Looked up from germline, CDR1 is DFQATT and CDR2 is SNEGSKA (reference sequence). The CDR3 is 16 residues long. The junction had 13 bases not matched to a gene; V was cut back by 6 bases and J by 2 bases.

This clonotype was detected many times. The V call is TRBV15, the J call TRBJ1-2, with 7 bases identical to TRBD1. With V trimmed by 8 bases and J by 2 bases, 11 bases remained unmatched. Germline CDR1 and CDR2: LNHNV and YYDKDF (reference sequence). The CDR3 totals 15 residues. The CDR3: CATSTPGQPNYGYTF. In nucleotides, the CDR3 is TGTGCCACCTCTACCCCGGGACAGCCGAACTATGGCTACACCTTC.

This clonotype was observed at least ten times. V is TRBV4-3 and J is TRBJ2-7, with D hard to call. The CDR3 has 15 residues. CDR1 and CDR2 (germline): LGHNA, YSLEER. V gave up 2 bases and J gave up 3 bases, with 14 bases separating them. CDR3 loop: CASSQRREGNYEQYF. The DNA of the CDR3 is TGCGCCAGCAGCCAACGAAGGGAAGGAAACTACGAGCAGTACTTC.

This clonotype was counted ten times or more. The chain recombines TRBV18 with TRBJ2-1; the D is unclear. The V and J ends lost 1 base and 6 bases respectively, with 16 bases between them. Germline CDR1 and CDR2: KGHSH and LQKENI. CDR3 length: 16 residues. Here the CDR3 reads CASSPREQIGSNEQFF. CDR3 DNA: TGTGCCAGCTCACCACGTGAGCAAATTGGTTCCAATGAGCAGTTCTTC. Drawing the rest from reference TRBV18 and TRBJ2-1, the complete variable domain is NAGVMQNPRHLVRRRGQEARLRCSPMKGHSHVYWYRQLPEEGLKFMVYLQKENIIDESGMPKERFSAEFPKEGPSILRIQQVVRGDSAAYFCASSPREQIGSNEQFFGPGTRLTVL.

This clonotype has at least ten counts. The chain combines TRBV5-1 with TRBJ2-2, with TRBD1 as a possible D gene (5 bases). This CDR3 comprises 13 residues. Germline V CDR1 and CDR2: SGHRS, YFSETQ. Trimming cost V 4 bases and J 1 base, with 5 bases left between them. The CDR3 DNA is TGCGCCAGCAGCGGACAGAACACCGGGGAGCTGTTTTTT. As protein: CASSGQNTGELFF. Complete variable domain (other parts from reference TRBV5-1 and TRBJ2-2): KAGVTQTPRYLIKTRGQQVTLSCSPISGHRSVSWYQQTPGQGLQFLFEYFSETQRNKGNFPGRFSGRQFSNSRSEMNVSTLELGDSALYLCASSGQNTGELFFGEGSRLTVL.

This clonotype occurred a few times. The rearrangement links TRBV20-1 to TRBJ2-7; no definite D call. Germline CDR1 is DFQATT and CDR2 is SNEGSKA (reference sequence). This CDR3 comprises 12 residues. V dropped 3 bases and J dropped 2 bases, with 8 bases sitting between them. CDR3 sequence: CSASQAPYEQYF. The CDR3 nucleotides are TGCAGTGCTAGTCAGGCCCCCTACGAGCAGTACTTC.

This clonotype was counted many times. The chain recombines TRBV11-2 with TRBJ2-5; D unclear. Germline V gene lookup returns CDR1 SGHAT and CDR2 FQNNGV. Trimming pared 4 bases from V and 0 bases from J, leaving 3 bases between. This CDR3 is 12 amino acids long. CDR3 residues: CASSSYQETQYF. CDR3 sequence (DNA): TGTGCCAGCAGCTCCTACCAAGAGACCCAGTACTTC.

V is TRBV6-1 and J is TRBJ2-3; 7 bases align to TRBD2. Germline lookup yields CDR1 MNHNS and CDR2 SASEGT. The CDR3 covers 14 residues. The V gene end was trimmed by 7 bases and the J gene end by 4 bases; junction bases not matched to a gene: 8. The CDR3 loop is CASKRGGWADTQYF. Here the CDR3 DNA reads TGTGCCAGCAAACGCGGGGGATGGGCAGATACGCAGTATTTT.

The chain uses TRBV20-1 and TRBJ2-3, with 10 bases identical to TRBD2. Trimming at V came to 2 bases and at J to 0 bases, leaving 2 bases not matched to a gene. CDR3 length: 15 amino acids. Germline assignment: CDR1 DFQATT and CDR2 SNEGSKA (reference sequence). CDR3 sequence (DNA): TGCAGTGCTAGAATGACTAGCGGGAGCACAGATACGCAGTATTTT. Translation gives CSARMTSGSTDTQYF.